Shown below are 16 T cell receptor beta chains from a single sample sequenced in a study of identical twins. TCRdb re-called the 5' RACE reads with MiXCR, one entry per CDR3 protein. This table has hundreds of thousands of distinct CDR3 sequences, less than 10% appearing once. These records were also assigned to another study, of yellow fever vaccine responses in identical twins.

Sequenced sample: PBMCs. Receptors were obtained from a young woman in good health.

The chain uses TRBV6-5 and TRBJ2-3; 11 bases agree with TRBD1. Germline V gives CDR1 MNHEY, CDR2 SVGAGI. The ends lost 5 bases at V and 5 bases at J; junction bases unmatched: 6. This CDR3 has 15 residues. The CDR3 loop reads CASSTGTGGVDTQYF. The CDR3 DNA follows: TGTGCCAGCAGTACTGGGACAGGGGGTGTAGATACGCAGTATTTT.

This clonotype was detected a few times. This sequence joins TRBV5-1 and TRBJ2-2; weak D call: TRBD2 (5 bases). The CDR3 is 16 residues long. Germline V lookup: CDR1 SGHRS, CDR2 YFSETQ. V lost 5 bases, J lost 2 bases, and 16 bases lay in between. CDR3 DNA: TGCGCCAGCAGTATGAGGGAAACCTCAAACACCGGGGAGCTGTTTTTT. It translates to CASSMRETSNTGELFF.

The chain joins TRBV20-1 to TRBJ2-3, with TRBD2 matching over 9 bases. The CDR3 consists of 14 residues. Germline V gene data show CDR1 as DFQATT and CDR2 as SNEGSKA (reference sequence). The V and J ends lost 5 bases and 3 bases, in that order; junction bases with no gene match: 6. In DNA form, the CDR3 reads TGCAGTGCTCGTCCGGGACTAGCAACAGATACGCAGTATTTT. It is translated as CSARPGLATDTQYF.

There are a few counts of this clonotype. V is TRBV12-3 or TRBV12-4 and J is TRBJ2-5; 11 bases fit TRBD2. J lost 4 bases, V lost 6 bases, and 16 bases had no gene match. The CDR3 totals 18 residues. CDR3 region: CASRKRTNSGGAPETQYF. CDR3 bases: TGTGCCAGCAGGAAGAGGACAAATAGCGGGGGGGCCCCAGAGACCCAGTACTTC.

This rearrangement joins TRBV5-1 to TRBJ2-7; possibly TRBD1 or TRBD2 for D (6 bases each). The CDR3 consists of 14 residues. The V end was cut by 3 bases, the J end by 7 bases, with 17 bases between. Germline V CDR1 and CDR2: SGHRS, YFSETQ. The chain's CDR3 is CASSWGRGLGEQYF. The CDR3 bases are TGCGCCAGCAGCTGGGGACGGGGGCTGGGGGAGCAGTACTTC.

The V gene is TRBV20-1, the J gene TRBJ2-7; 7 positions match TRBD1. CDR3 length: 14 amino acids. CDR1 is DFQATT and CDR2 is SNEGSKA in the germline V gene (reference sequence). V shed 5 bases, J shed 0 bases, and the junction held 7 bases outside the gene matches. The chain's CDR3 is CSAGPTGSSYEQYF. Here the CDR3 DNA reads TGCAGTGCTGGACCGACAGGGAGCTCCTACGAGCAGTACTTC.

This clonotype has a handful of counts. The chain links TRBV28 to TRBJ2-5; tentative D call: TRBD1 (6 bases). This CDR3 spans 15 amino acids. Germline-derived CDR1 and CDR2 are MDHEN and SYDVKM. The V end was cut by 5 bases, the J end by 0 bases, with 13 bases between. For the CDR3, the DNA is TGTGCCAGCAGTAGGCCGGACAGATACCAAGAGACCCAGTACTTC. Translation: CASSRPDRYQETQYF.

This clonotype was seen a handful of times. This sequence joins TRBV29-1 and TRBJ2-5; perhaps TRBD2 as D (5 bases). In germline, CDR1 is SQVTM, CDR2 ANQGSEA. The CDR3 consists of 12 residues. Trimming left V 2 bases short and J 6 bases short, with 10 bases between. This CDR3 is CSVELGGQTQYF. CDR3 bases: TGCAGCGTTGAACTCGGAGGACAGACCCAGTACTTC. Full variable domain (outside the CDR3, taken from reference TRBV29-1 and TRBJ2-5): SAVISQKPSRDICQRGTSLTIQCQVDSQVTMMFWYRQQPGQSLTLIATANQGSEATYESGFVIDKFPISRPNLTFSTLTVSNMSPEDSSIYLCSVELGGQTQYFGPGTRLLVL.

Ten or more counts support this clonotype. The V gene is TRBV12-3 or TRBV12-4, the J gene TRBJ1-5; 7 nucleotides agree with TRBD1. V lost 4 bases and J lost 6; bases outside the gene matches: 6. CDR3 size: 14 residues. Here the CDR3 DNA reads TGTGCCAGCAGTTCCCGGCAGGGGGTTCAGCCCCAGCATTTT. Translation: CASSSRQGVQPQHF.

This clonotype was detected only a few times. The CDR3 sequence: CASSRGLGTREQFF. CDR3 DNA sequence: TGTGCCAGTAGTCGGGGACTAGGAACAAGGGAGCAGTTCTTC. This chain links TRBV19 with TRBJ2-1, with 8 nucleotides matching TRBD2. Germline assignment: CDR1 LNHDA and CDR2 SQIVND (reference sequence). Trimming cost V 5 bases and J 10 bases; bases outside gene matches: 10. The CDR3 extends over 14 amino acids.

The V call is TRBV7-6, the J call TRBJ2-7, with TRBD1 matching over 7 bases. Germline V CDR1 and CDR2: SGHVS, FNYEAQ. The length of the CDR3 is 16 residues. V was clipped by 2 bases and J by 6 bases; unmatched bases: 13. CDR3 coding DNA: TGTGCCAGCAGCTTACCTCCGGGACAGCCCACAGTCGAGCAGTACTTC. Its protein product is CASSLPPGQPTVEQYF.

The V gene is TRBV7-9, the J gene TRBJ1-1; D possibly corresponds to TRBD1 (5 bases). The CDR3 covers 13 residues. CDR1 and CDR2 (germline): SEHNR, FQNEAQ (reference sequence). Deletions cut 3 bases from V and 6 bases from J, with 11 bases between. The chain's CDR3 is CASSFPGRAEAFF. The CDR3 DNA reads as TGTGCCAGCAGCTTCCCCGGCAGGGCTGAAGCTTTCTTT.

This clonotype was counted at least ten times. The V and J genes are TRBV15 and TRBJ2-2; the D gene is possibly TRBD1 (6 bases). Germline assignment: CDR1 LNHNV and CDR2 YYDKDF (reference sequence). V lost 2 bases and J 1 base, leaving 8 bases between the germline ends. The CDR3 has 15 amino acids. The CDR3 DNA is TGTGCCACCAGCAGAAGCAGGGGGAACACCGGGGAGCTGTTTTTT. It yields the protein CATSRSRGNTGELFF. The variable domain in full, completed from reference TRBV15 and TRBJ2-2, reads DAMVIQNPRYQVTQFGKPVTLSCSQTLNHNVMYWYQQKSSQAPKLLFHYYDKDFNNEADTPDNFQSRRPNTSFCFLDIRSPGLGDTAMYLCATSRSRGNTGELFFGEGSRLTVL.

This sequence joins TRBV7-8 and TRBJ2-5, with no clear D. Per germline, CDR1 SGHVS and CDR2 FQNEAQ. The CDR3 totals 15 residues. Deletions cut 4 bases from V and 6 bases from J, with 18 bases between. CDR3: CASSSLSDPLKTQYF. CDR3 DNA sequence: TGTGCCAGCAGCTCATTATCGGACCCTCTGAAGACCCAGTACTTC.

The CDR3 loop is CASSLVEVAGGREQYF. The CDR3 coding sequence is TGTGCCAGCAGCTTAGTAGAGGTTGCGGGGGGGCGGGAGCAGTACTTC. The V gene is TRBV7-6, the J gene TRBJ2-7; 9 bases are shared with TRBD2. CDR1 is SGHVS and CDR2 is FNYEAQ in the germline V gene. This CDR3 is 16 amino acids long. Trimming cost V 1 base and J 7 bases; bases outside gene matches: 11. Together with reference TRBV7-6 and TRBJ2-7, the CDR3 gives the full variable domain: GAGVSQSPRYKVTKRGQDVALRCDPISGHVSLYWYRQALGQGPEFLTYFNYEAQQDKSGLPNDRFSAERPEGSISTLTIQRTEQRDSAMYRCASSLVEVAGGREQYFGPGTRLTVT.

This clonotype was observed a handful of times. The rearrangement joins TRBV4-2 to TRBJ1-5, with a possible D match to TRBD1 (5 bases). CDR1 and CDR2 from the germline V gene are LGHNA and YNFKEQ. This CDR3 is built from 15 residues. Trimming removed 8 bases at V and 0 bases at J, with 14 bases between. The CDR3 spells CASARGPDSNQPQHF. In nucleotides, the CDR3 is TGTGCCAGCGCAAGGGGACCCGATAGCAATCAGCCCCAGCATTTT.